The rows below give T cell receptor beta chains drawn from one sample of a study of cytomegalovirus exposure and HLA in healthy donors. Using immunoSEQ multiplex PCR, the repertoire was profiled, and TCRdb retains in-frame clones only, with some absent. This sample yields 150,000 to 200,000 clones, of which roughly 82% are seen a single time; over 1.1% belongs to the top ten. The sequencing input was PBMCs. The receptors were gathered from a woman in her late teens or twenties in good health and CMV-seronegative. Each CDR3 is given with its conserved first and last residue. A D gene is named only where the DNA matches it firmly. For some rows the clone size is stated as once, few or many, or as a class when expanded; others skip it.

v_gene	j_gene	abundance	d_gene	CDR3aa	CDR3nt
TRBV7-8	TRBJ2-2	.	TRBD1	CASRTGGYTGELFF	TGTGCCAGTCGGACAGGGGGCTACACCGGGGAGCTGTTTTTT
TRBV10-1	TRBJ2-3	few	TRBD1	CASGAGTGGTDTQYF	TGCGCCAGCGGTGCCGGGACAGGGGGGACAGATACGCAGTATTTT
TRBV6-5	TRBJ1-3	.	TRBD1	CASSSGGQGGGNTIYF	TGTGCCAGCAGTTCCGGGGGACAGGGCGGTGGAAACACCATATATTTT
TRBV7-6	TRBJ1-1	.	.	CASSSGKYGSIEGAFF	TGTGCCAGCAGCTCAGGGAAGTATGGCAGCATTGAAGGAGCTTTCTTT
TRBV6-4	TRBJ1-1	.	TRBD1	CASSLGQGGTEAFF	TGTGCCAGCAGCCTTGGACAGGGGGGGACTGAAGCTTTCTTT
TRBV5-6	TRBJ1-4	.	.	CASSLEGQGVHEKLFF	TGTGCCAGCAGCTTGGAAGGCCAAGGGGTACACGAAAAACTGTTTTTT
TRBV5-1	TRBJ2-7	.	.	CASSLGYSTYEQYF	TGCGCCAGCAGCTTGGGTTACAGCACCTACGAGCAGTACTTC
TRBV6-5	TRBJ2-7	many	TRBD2	CASSYSSGGSYEQYF	TGTGCCAGCAGTTACTCTAGCGGGGGGTCCTACGAGCAGTACTTC
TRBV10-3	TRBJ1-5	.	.	CAISDMLGVSNQPQHF	TGTGCCATCAGTGATATGCTGGGAGTTAGCAATCAGCCCCAGCATTTT
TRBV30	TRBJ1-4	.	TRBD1	CAWSGSTGVGEKLFF	TGTGCCTGGAGTGGGAGCACAGGGGTGGGTGAAAAACTGTTTTTT
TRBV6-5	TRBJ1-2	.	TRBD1	CATTGQGYYGYTF	TGTGCCACCACGGGACAGGGTTACTATGGCTACACCTTC
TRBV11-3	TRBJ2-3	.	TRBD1	CASSQGTGGRGTQYF	TGTGCCAGCAGCCAAGGTACAGGGGGAAGAGGGACGCAGTATTTT
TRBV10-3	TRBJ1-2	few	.	CAISESGENGYTF	TGTGCCATCAGTGAGTCTGGAGAGAATGGCTACACCTTC
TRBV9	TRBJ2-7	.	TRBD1	CASSASTGQGEYEQYF	TGTGCCAGCAGCGCTTCTACGGGACAGGGCGAGTACGAGCAGTACTTC
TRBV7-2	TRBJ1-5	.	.	CASSSRDPKFQPQHF	TGTGCCAGCAGCTCTCGGGATCCCAAGTTCCAGCCCCAGCATTTT
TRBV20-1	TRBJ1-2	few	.	CSASHRDIYTF	TGCAGTGCTAGCCACCGGGACATCTATACCTTC